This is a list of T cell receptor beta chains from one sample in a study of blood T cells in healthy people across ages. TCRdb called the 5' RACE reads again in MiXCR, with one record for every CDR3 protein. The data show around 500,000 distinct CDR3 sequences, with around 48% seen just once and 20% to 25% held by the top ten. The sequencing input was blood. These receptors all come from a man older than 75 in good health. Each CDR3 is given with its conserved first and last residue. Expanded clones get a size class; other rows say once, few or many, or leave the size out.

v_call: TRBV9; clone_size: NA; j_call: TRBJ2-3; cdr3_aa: CASSVGPGTSTDTQYF
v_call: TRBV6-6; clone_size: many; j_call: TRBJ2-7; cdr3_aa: CASIGGSGPSYEQYF
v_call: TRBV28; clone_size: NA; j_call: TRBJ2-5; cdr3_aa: CASIPGAHTSETQYF
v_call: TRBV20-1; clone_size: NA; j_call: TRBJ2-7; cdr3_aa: CSALARLAGGIYEQYF
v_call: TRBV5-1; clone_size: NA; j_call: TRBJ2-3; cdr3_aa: CASSLGVIGTDTQYF
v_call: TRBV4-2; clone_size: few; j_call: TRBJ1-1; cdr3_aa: CASSQETGLNTEAFF
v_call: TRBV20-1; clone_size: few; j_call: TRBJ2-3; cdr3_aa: CSASFTDTQYF
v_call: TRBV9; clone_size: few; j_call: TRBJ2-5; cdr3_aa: CASSVRSGETQYF
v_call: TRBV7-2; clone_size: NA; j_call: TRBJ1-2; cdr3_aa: CASSPRAGQEINYGYTF
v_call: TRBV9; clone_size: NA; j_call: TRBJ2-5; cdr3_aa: CASSVAAQETQYF
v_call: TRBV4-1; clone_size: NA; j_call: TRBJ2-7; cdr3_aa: CASSQGLSGTSYNEQYF
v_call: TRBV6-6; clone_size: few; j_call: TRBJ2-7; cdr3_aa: CASSYQPGAGDYEQYF
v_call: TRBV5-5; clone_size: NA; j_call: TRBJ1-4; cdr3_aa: CASSLVGTENEKLFF
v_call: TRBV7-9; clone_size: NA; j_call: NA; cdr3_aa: CASSFQTASWVEQYF
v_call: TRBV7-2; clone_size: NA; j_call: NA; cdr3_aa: CASSLLGPGSRETQYF
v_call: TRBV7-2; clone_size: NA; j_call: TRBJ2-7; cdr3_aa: CASSLEVAGRGEQYF
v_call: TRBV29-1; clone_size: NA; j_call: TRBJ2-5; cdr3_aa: CSVESGSDQETQYF
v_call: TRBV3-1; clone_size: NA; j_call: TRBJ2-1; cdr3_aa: CASSHRAESGSYNEQFF
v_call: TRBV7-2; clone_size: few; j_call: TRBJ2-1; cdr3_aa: CASSLMASSYNEQFF
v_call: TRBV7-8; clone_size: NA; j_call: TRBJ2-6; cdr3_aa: CASSLVSSWYSGANVLTF
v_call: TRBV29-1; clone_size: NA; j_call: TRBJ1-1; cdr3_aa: CSVERGDRGTGTEAFF
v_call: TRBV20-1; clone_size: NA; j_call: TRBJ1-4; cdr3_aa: CSALRQGGNEKLFF
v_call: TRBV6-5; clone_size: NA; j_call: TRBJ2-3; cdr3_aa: CASSYWRGTDTQYF
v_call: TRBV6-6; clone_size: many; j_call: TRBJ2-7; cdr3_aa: CASSYSGAGDYEQYF
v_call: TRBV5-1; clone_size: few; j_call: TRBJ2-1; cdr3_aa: CASGDSNSYNEQFF
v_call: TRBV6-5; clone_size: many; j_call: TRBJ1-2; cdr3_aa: CASSPTVNYGYTF
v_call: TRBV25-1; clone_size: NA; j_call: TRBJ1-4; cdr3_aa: CASSVEGRNEKLFF
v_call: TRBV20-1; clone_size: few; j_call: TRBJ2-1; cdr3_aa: CSQLGTGLILQFF
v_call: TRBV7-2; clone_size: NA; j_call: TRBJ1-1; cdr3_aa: CASSPPGTYREAFF
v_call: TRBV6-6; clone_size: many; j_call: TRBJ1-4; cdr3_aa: CASSYSWGSNEKLFF
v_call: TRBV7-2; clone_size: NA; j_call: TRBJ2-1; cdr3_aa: CASSQYDEQFF
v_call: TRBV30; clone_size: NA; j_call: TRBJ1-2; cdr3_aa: CAWTETANNYGYTF
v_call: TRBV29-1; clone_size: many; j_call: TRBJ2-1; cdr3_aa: CSVGTGDSYNEQFF
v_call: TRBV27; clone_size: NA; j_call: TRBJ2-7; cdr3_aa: CASSPTRQGEQYF
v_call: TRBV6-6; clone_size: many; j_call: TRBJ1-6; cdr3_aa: CASSYFVDSPLHF
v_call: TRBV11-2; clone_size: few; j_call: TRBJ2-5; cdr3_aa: CASSTQPQETQYF
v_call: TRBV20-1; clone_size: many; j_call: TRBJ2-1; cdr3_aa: CSADSRGGSYNEQFF
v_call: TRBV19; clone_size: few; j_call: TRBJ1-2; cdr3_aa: CASSMVAGLNYGYTF
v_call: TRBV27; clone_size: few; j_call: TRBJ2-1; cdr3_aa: CASSFRHEQFF
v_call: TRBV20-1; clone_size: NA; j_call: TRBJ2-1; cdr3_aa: CSASALAGVDEQFF
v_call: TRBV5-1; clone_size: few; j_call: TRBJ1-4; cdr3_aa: CASSLGFPGTHNEKLFF
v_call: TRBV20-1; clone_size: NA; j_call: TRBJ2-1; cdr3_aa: CSAPEGGANNEQFF
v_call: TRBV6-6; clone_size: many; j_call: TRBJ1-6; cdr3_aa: CASSYQVGRNWNSPLHF
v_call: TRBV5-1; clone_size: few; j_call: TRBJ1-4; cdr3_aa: CASSLGTLRGEKLFF
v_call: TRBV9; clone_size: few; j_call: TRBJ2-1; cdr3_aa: CASSPLLASDEQFF
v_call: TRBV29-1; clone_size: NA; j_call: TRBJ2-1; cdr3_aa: CSATRGRAFEQFF
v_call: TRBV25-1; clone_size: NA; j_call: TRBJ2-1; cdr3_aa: CASSGRDRDYNEQFF
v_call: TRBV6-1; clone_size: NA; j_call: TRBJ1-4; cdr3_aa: CATSEANEKLFF
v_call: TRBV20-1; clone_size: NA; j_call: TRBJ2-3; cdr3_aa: CSALSTDTQYF
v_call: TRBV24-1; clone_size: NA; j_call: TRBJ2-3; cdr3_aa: CATSDSTETGTDTQYF